This T cell receptor (beta chain) originates from a study of CD8 T cells in ankylosing spondylitis. Study-wide points: Disease-associated clonotypes exhibited CD8+ identity and were relatively infrequent in peripheral blood. A motif in TCR beta, a set of 8 or 9 highly homologous variants, appeared characteristic of ankylosing spondylitis blood. There was reportedly significant enrichment of clones that were disease-linked in matched ankylosing spondylitis synovial fluid.

TCR beta libraries were made by quantitative 5'-RACE with molecular barcodes. TCRdb re-called the 5' RACE reads with MiXCR, one entry per CDR3 protein. The table has around 540,000 distinct CDR3 sequences, approximately 11% seen once. Germline loops: CDR1 KGHDR, CDR2 SFDVKD. Deletions cut 1 base from V and 0 bases from J, with 8 bases between. The CDR3 runs to 15 residues. This clonotype was picked up many times. No antigen is known for it. Sequencing was done on a sample of blood, either unsorted or a sorted T cell fraction (not recorded which). The rearrangement uses TRBV24-1 and TRBJ2-5; D is uncertain. This clonotype originated in a male donor with ankylosing spondylitis. The CDR3 region is CATSDLAADQETQYF. The CDR3 nucleotides read TGTGCCACCAGTGATTTAGCAGCCGACCAAGAGACCCAGTACTTC.